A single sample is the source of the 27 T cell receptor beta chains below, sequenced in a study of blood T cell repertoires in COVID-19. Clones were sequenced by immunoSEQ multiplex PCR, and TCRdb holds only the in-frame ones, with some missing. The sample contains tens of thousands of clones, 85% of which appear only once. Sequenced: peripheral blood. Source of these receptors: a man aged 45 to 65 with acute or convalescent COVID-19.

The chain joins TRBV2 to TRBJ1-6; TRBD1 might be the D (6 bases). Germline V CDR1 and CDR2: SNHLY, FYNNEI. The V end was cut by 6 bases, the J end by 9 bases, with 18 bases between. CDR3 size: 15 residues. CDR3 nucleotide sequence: TGTGCCAGCAGGACCTCACAGGGTGGAATTTCACCCCTCCACTTT. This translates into CASRTSQGGISPLHF.

Written as DNA, the CDR3 is TGTGCCTGGAGCGCCGGGACAGGGTCCACTGAAGCTTTCTTT. The encoded protein is CAWSAGTGSTEAFF. V and J are TRBV30 and TRBJ1-1; TRBD1 matches 9 bases. V lost 3 bases, J lost 4 bases, and 6 bases stayed unmatched. Germline V gene lookup returns CDR1 GTSNPN and CDR2 SVGIG (reference sequence). The CDR3 contains 14 residues.

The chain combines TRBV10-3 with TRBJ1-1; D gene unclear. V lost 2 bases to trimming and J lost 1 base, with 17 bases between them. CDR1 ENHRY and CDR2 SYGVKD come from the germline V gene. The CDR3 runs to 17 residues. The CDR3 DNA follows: TGTGCCATCAGTGAGACACCGGGTTGGGGAGGGAACACTGAAGCTTTCTTT. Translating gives CAISETPGWGGNTEAFF.

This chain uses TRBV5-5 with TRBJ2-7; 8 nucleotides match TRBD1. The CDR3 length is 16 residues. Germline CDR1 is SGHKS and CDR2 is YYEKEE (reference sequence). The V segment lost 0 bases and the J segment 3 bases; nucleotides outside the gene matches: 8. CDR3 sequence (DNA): TGTGCCAGCAGCTTGGCCCAGGGGGCGCGCGGCTACGAGCAGTACTTC. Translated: CASSLAQGARGYEQYF. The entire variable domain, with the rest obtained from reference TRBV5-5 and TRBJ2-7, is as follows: DAGVTQSPTHLIKTRGQQVTLRCSPISGHKSVSWYQQVLGQGPQFIFQYYEKEERGRGNFPDRFSARQFPNYSSELNVNALLLGDSALYLCASSLAQGARGYEQYFGPGTRLTVT.

CDR3 DNA sequence: TGTGCCAGTAGTATGACAGTCCTTTTCGATCAGCCCCAGCATTTT. Protein: CASSMTVLFDQPQHF. This chain uses TRBV19 with TRBJ1-5; tentatively, D is TRBD1 (5 bases). This CDR3 is built from 15 residues. Germline CDR1 LNHDA, CDR2 SQIVND (reference sequence). V was shortened by 3 bases and J by 5 bases, with 14 bases between the two germline ends.

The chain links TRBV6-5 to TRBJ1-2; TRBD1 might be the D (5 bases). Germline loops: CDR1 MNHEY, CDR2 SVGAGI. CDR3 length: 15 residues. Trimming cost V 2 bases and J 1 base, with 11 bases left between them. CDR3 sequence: CASSYGGENNYGYTF. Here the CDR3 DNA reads TGTGCCAGCAGTTACGGGGGGGAGAATAACTATGGCTACACCTTC.

CDR3 DNA: TGTGCCAGCAGCCCGGGACAGTTCCAAGAGACCCAGTACTTC. Its translation is CASSPGQFQETQYF. V is TRBV11-2 and J is TRBJ2-5, with 7 bases fitting TRBD1. With 5 bases clipped from V and 1 base from J, the junction kept 4 bases outside the gene matches. The germline V gene encodes CDR1 SGHAT and CDR2 FQNNGV. This CDR3 is built from 14 residues.

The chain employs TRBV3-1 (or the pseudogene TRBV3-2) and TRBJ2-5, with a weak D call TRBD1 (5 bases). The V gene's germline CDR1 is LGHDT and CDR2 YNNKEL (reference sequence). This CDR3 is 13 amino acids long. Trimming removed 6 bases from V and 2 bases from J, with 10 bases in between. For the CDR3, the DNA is TGTGCCAGCAGTTCCCAGGGTCAAGAGACCCAGTACTTC. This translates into CASSSQGQETQYF.

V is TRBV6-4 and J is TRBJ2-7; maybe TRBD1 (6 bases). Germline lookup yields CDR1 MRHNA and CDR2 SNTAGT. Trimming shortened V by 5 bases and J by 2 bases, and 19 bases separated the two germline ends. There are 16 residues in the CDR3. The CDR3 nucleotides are TGTGCCAGCAGTCCCTCTTTGGGGGCCGTAACCTACGAGCAGTACTTC. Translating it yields CASSPSLGAVTYEQYF.

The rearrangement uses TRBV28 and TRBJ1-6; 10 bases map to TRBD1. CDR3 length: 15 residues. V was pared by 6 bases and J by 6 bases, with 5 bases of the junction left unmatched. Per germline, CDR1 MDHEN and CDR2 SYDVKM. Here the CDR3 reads CASSLTGGLNSPLHF. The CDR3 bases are TGTGCCAGCAGCTTGACAGGGGGCCTTAATTCACCCCTCCACTTT.

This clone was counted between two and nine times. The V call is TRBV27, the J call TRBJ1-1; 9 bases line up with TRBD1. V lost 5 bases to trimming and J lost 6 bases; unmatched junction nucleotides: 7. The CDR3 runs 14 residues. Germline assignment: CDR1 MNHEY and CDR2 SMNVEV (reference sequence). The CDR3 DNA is TGTGCCAGCAGTCCCGGACAGGGGCAGGCTGAAGCTTTCTTT. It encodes CASSPGQGQAEAFF.

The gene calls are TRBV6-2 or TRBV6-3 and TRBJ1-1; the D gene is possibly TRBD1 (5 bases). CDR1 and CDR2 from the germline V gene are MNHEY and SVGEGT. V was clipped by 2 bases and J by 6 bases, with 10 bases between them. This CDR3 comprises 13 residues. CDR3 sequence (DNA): TGTGCCAGCAGTTACCCAGGGAAGGCTGAAGCTTTCTTT. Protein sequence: CASSYPGKAEAFF.

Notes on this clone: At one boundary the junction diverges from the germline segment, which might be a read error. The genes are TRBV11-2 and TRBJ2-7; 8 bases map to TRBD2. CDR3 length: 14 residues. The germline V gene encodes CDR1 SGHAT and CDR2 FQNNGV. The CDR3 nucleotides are TGTGCCAGCAGCTTAGTGACGGATTACGGGGGGGTGAACTTC. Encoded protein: CASSLVTDYGGVNF.

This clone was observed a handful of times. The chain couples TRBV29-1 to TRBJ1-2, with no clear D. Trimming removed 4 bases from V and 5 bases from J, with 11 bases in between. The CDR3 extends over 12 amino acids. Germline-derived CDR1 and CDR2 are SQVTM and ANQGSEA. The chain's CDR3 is CSVGEDNYGYTF. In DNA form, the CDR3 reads TGCAGCGTTGGGGAGGATAATTATGGCTACACCTTC.

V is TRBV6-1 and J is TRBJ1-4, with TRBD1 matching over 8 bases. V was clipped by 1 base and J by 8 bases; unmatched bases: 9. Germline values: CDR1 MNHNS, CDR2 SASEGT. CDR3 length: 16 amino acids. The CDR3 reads CASSEVGQGAREKLFF. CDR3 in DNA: TGTGCCAGCAGTGAAGTGGGGCAGGGGGCGAGGGAAAAACTGTTTTTT.

DNA of the CDR3: TGTGCCAGTAGTATACTAGCGGGGGCAACCTACAATGAGCAGTTCTTC. Protein sequence: CASSILAGATYNEQFF. V gene TRBV19 combines with J gene TRBJ2-1, with TRBD2 identical over 10 bases. V was clipped by 2 bases and J by 2 bases; unmatched bases: 3. The germline V gene encodes CDR1 LNHDA and CDR2 SQIVND (reference sequence). The CDR3 consists of 16 residues.

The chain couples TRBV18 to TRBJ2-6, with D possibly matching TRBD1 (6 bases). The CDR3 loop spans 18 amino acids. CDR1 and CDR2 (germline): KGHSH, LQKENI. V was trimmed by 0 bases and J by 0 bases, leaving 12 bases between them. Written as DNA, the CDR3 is TGTGCCAGCTCACCACCCCCAGGGGACGTCTCTGGGGCCAACGTCCTGACTTTC. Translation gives CASSPPPGDVSGANVLTF.

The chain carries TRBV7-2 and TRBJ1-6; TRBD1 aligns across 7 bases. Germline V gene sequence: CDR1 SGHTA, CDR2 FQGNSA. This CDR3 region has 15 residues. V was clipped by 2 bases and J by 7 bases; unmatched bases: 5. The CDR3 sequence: CASSLFRDSNSPLHF. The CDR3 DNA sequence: TGTGCCAGCAGCTTATTCCGGGACAGCAATTCACCCCTCCACTTT.

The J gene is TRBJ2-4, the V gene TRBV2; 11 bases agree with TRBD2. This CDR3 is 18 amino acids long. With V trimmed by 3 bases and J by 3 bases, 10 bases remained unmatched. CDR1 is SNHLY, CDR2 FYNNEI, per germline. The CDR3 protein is CASSDLAGGLYVKNIQYF. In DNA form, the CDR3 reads TGTGCCAGCAGTGATTTAGCGGGGGGGCTCTATGTCAAAAACATTCAGTACTTC.

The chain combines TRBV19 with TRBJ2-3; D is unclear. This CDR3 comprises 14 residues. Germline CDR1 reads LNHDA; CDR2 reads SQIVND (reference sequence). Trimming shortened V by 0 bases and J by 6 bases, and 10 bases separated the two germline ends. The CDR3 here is CASSIEAPTDTQYF. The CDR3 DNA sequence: TGTGCCAGTAGTATAGAAGCCCCCACCGATACGCAGTATTTT.

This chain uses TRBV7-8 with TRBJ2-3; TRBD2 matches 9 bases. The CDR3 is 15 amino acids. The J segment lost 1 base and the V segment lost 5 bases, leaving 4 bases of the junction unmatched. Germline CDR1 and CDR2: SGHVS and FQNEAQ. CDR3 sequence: CASSTRTSGTDTQYF. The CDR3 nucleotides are TGTGCCAGCAGCACCAGGACTAGCGGCACAGATACGCAGTATTTT.

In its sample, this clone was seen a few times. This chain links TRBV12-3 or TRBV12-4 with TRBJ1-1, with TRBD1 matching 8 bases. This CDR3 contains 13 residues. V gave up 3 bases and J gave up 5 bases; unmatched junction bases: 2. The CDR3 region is CASSFRQGTEAFF. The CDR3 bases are TGTGCCAGCAGTTTCAGACAGGGGACTGAAGCTTTCTTT.

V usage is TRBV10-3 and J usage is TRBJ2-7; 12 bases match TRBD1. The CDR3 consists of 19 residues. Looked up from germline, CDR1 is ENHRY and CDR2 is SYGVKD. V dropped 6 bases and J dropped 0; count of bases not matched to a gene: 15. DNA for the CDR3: TGTGCCATCAGATCCGGGTCGGGACAGGGGGCATCGGGCTCCTACGAGCAGTACTTC. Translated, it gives CAIRSGSGQGASGSYEQYF.

CDR3 in DNA: TGCAGTGCTAGTGTAGCGGGGAGCTCCTACAATGAGCAGTTCTTC. Translated: CSASVAGSSYNEQFF. The chain carries TRBV20-1 and TRBJ2-1, with 8 bases that match TRBD2. The germline CDR1 and CDR2 sequences are DFQATT and SNEGSKA (reference sequence). The CDR3 length is 15 residues. The trim removed 3 bases at V and 0 bases at J, leaving 4 bases unmatched.

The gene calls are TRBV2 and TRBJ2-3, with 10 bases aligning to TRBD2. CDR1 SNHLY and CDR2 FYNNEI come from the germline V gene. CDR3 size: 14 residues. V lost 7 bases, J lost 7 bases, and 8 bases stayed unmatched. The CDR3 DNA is TGTGCCAGCATGGGTTCTAGCGGGGGTTATACGCAGTATTTT. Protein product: CASMGSSGGYTQYF.

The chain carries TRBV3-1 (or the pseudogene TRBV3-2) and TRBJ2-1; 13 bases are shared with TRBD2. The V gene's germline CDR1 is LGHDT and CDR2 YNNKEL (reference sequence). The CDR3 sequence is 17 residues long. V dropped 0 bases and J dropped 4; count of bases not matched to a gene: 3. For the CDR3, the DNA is TGTGCCAGCAGCCAAGAGGGACTAGCGGGGATGTACAATGAGCAGTTCTTC. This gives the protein CASSQEGLAGMYNEQFF.

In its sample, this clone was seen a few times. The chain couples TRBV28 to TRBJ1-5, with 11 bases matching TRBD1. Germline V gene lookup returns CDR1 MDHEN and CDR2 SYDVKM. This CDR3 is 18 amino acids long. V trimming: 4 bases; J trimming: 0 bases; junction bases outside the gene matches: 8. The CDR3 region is CASSSWDRGLYSNQPQHF. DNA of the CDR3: TGTGCCAGCAGTTCCTGGGACAGGGGGTTGTATAGCAATCAGCCCCAGCATTTT. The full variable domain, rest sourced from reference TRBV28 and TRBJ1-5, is DVKVTQSSRYLVKRTGEKVFLECVQDMDHENMFWYRQDPGLGLRLIYFSYDVKMKEKGDIPEGYSVSREKKERFSLILESASTNQTSMYLCASSSWDRGLYSNQPQHFGDGTRLSIL.